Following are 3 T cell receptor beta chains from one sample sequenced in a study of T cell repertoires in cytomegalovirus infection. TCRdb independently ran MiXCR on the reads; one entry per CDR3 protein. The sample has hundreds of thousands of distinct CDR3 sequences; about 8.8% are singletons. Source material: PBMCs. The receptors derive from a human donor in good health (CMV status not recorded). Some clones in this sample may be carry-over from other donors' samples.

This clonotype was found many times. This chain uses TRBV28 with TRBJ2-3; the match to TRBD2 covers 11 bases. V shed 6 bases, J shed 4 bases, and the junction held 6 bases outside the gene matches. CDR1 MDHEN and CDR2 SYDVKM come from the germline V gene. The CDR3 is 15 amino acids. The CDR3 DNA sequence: TGTGCCAGCAGCTCTAGCGGGGGGCACCCAGATACGCAGTATTTT. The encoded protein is CASSSSGGHPDTQYF. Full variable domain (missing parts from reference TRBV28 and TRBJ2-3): DVKVTQSSRYLVKRTGEKVFLECVQDMDHENMFWYRQDPGLGLRLIYFSYDVKMKEKGDIPEGYSVSREKKERFSLILESASTNQTSMYLCASSSSGGHPDTQYFGPGTRLTVL.

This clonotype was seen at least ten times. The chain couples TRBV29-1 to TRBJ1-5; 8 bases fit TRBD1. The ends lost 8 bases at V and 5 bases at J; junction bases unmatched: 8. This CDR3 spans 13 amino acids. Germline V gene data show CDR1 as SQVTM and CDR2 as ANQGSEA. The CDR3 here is CSTRQGMDQPQHF. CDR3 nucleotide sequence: TGCAGCACCCGACAGGGGATGGATCAGCCCCAGCATTTT. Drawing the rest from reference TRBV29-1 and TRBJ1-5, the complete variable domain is SAVISQKPSRDICQRGTSLTIQCQVDSQVTMMFWYRQQPGQSLTLIATANQGSEATYESGFVIDKFPISRPNLTFSTLTVSNMSPEDSSIYLCSTRQGMDQPQHFGDGTRLSIL.

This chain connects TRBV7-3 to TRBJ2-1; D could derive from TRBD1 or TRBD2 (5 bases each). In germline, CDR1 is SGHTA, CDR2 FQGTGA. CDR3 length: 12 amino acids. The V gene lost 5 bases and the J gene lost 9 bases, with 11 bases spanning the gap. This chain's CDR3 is CASSEGRGEQFF. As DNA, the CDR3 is TGTGCCAGCAGCGAGGGACGCGGTGAGCAGTTCTTC. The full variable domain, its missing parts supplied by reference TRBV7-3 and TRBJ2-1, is GAGVSQTPSNKVTEKGKYVELRCDPISGHTALYWYRQSLGQGPEFLIYFQGTGAADDSGLPNDRFFAVRPEGSVSTLKIQRTERGDSAVYLCASSEGRGEQFFGPGTRLTVL.